This TCR beta chain was documented in a study of spatial heterogeneity in lung cancer. Looking at the study overall: Consistently, beta-chain sequences turned up in larger numbers than alpha-chain sequences did.

In its sample, this clonotype ranks as medium-sized. Every TCR cDNA molecule carried a tag that served as a unique molecular identifier. Via MiXCR, TCRdb re-called the 5' RACE reads, giving one row per CDR3 protein. Of some 40,000 distinct CDR3 sequences listed, around 5.2% are singletons. The time point: sample taken at primary tumor resection. Without sorting, whole RNA was sequenced from tumor, nontumor lung or frozen PBMC. Donation came from 70 or so patients with untreated early-stage non-small cell lung cancer. CDR1 and CDR2 from the germline V gene are SQVTM and ANQGSEA. The CDR3 has 15 residues. V lost 6 bases, J lost 6 bases, and 10 bases stayed unmatched.

The chain couples TRBV29-1 to TRBJ2-3; TRBD2 agrees at 12 bases. Sample: PBMCs, taken at surgery. The sequence was obtained from a female donor with early-stage non-small cell lung cancer. The CDR3: CSVGLAGGPLDTQYF. DNA for the CDR3: TGCAGCGTGGGCCTAGCGGGGGGGCCCCTTGATACGCAGTATTTT.